Listed here are 20 T cell receptor beta chains from one sample, sequenced in a study of radiotherapy plus CTLA-4 blockade in lung cancer. The table came from immunoSEQ multiplex PCR; TCRdb's copy has only in-frame clones and leaves some out. The repertoire holds 60,000 or so clones, with over 70% as singletons. Specimen: peripheral blood, collected from a patient treated with radiotherapy plus ipilimumab. The receptors were sampled from a human donor with non-small cell lung cancer who had a partial response to radiotherapy plus ipilimumab.

The chain links TRBV5-1 to TRBJ1-1; 7 nucleotides agree with TRBD1. The CDR3 spans 14 residues. The J segment lost 1 base and the V segment lost 0 bases, leaving 0 bases of the junction unmatched. From germline, CDR1 is SGHRS and CDR2 YFSETQ. The CDR3 DNA sequence: TGCGCCAGCAGCTTGGGGGACAGGAACACTGAAGCTTTCTTT. This codes for CASSLGDRNTEAFF.

This rearrangement joins TRBV18 to TRBJ2-3; TRBD2 matches at 10 bases. There are 17 residues in the CDR3. V shed 1 base and J 4 bases; nucleotides not matched to a gene: 8. Germline V gene data show CDR1 as KGHSH and CDR2 as LQKENI. The CDR3 sequence: CASSPRSGGAPADTQYF. In DNA form, the CDR3 reads TGTGCCAGCTCACCACGCAGCGGGGGGGCGCCGGCAGATACGCAGTATTTT.

In nucleotides, the CDR3 is TGTGCCAGCAGTTTGGCGGGACTCGTATCCTACGAGCAGTACTTC. Residues: CASSLAGLVSYEQYF. This chain joins TRBV28 and TRBJ2-5; weak D call: TRBD2 (6 bases). The J call may be mistaken, given a closer DNA end match to TRBJ2-7. Germline V CDR1 and CDR2: MDHEN, SYDVKM. The CDR3 spans 15 residues.

The rearrangement uses TRBV19 and TRBJ2-2; TRBD1 aligns across 7 bases. The CDR3 is 17 amino acids. Trimming cost V 3 bases and J 6 bases; bases outside gene matches: 13. Per germline, CDR1 LNHDA and CDR2 SQIVND (reference sequence). This chain's CDR3 is CASSINVAGGNPGELFF. The CDR3 DNA sequence: TGTGCCAGTAGTATTAATGTGGCAGGGGGAAATCCCGGGGAGCTGTTTTTT.

The gene calls are TRBV5-1 and TRBJ2-5; D is possibly TRBD1 (6 bases). The J call is doubtful: the DNA matches TRBJ2-7 better. The germline gives CDR1 SGHRS, CDR2 YFSETQ. This CDR3 has 13 residues. CDR3 residues: CASREAGDHEQYF. CDR3 DNA: TGCGCCAGCAGAGAGGCAGGGGACCACGAGCAGTACTTC.

As for this clone: This same CDR3 is encoded by further DNA sequences in the sample. This sequence joins TRBV18 and TRBJ1-2; D is possibly TRBD1 (5 bases). Germline V lookup: CDR1 KGHSH, CDR2 LQKENI. Trimming took 3 bases from V and 8 from J, leaving 10 bases between them. The length of the CDR3 is 12 residues. The CDR3 DNA reads TGTGCCAGCTCACCTGCGGGGCGGGGCTACACCTTC. This translates into CASSPAGRGYTF.

This clone was seen a few times. This chain links TRBV9 with TRBJ2-5; 7 nucleotides align to TRBD2. CDR1 is SGDLS and CDR2 is YYNGEE in the germline V gene. This CDR3 has 16 amino acids. J was trimmed by 2 bases and V by 0 bases; bases with no gene match: 7. The CDR3 region has the DNA TGTGCCAGCAGCGTAGCCCCAGCGGGGACTCAAGAGACCCAGTACTTC. Protein: CASSVAPAGTQETQYF.

Only one count was recorded for this clone. The chain carries TRBV28 and TRBJ2-7; TRBD1 agrees at 7 bases. The V gene end was trimmed by 2 bases and the J gene end by 3 bases; junction bases not matched to a gene: 10. Germline V lookup: CDR1 MDHEN, CDR2 SYDVKM. This CDR3 region has 16 residues. The CDR3 sequence: CASSLPGADRNYEQYF. Written as DNA, the CDR3 is TGTGCCAGCAGTTTACCCGGGGCGGACAGGAACTACGAGCAGTACTTC.

The chain couples TRBV5-4 to TRBJ2-7; 13 nucleotides line up with TRBD2. CDR1 is SGHNT, CDR2 YYREEE, per germline (reference sequence). The CDR3 contains 16 residues. The ends lost 3 bases at V and 4 bases at J; junction bases unmatched: 7. The CDR3 loop is CASSYPTSGGHYEQYF. CDR3 coding DNA: TGTGCCAGCAGCTATCCGACTAGCGGGGGGCATTACGAGCAGTACTTC.

This chain connects TRBV5-4 to TRBJ2-2, with TRBD2 matching 10 bases. Germline V gene data show CDR1 as SGHNT and CDR2 as YYREEE (reference sequence). V gave up 4 bases and J gave up 5 bases; unmatched junction bases: 8. The CDR3 has 16 amino acids. CDR3 sequence (DNA): TGTGCCAGCAGCCCGCCAGCGGGGGGGCGTACCGGGGAGCTGTTTTTT. Translating gives CASSPPAGGRTGELFF.

The chain carries TRBV18 and TRBJ1-2; 7 nucleotides match TRBD1. The CDR3 sequence is 13 residues long. Germline-derived CDR1 and CDR2 are KGHSH and LQKENI. Trimming at V came to 2 bases and at J to 4 bases, leaving 1 base not matched to a gene. Here the CDR3 DNA reads TGTGCCAGCTCACCAGACAGGGCCTATGGCTACACCTTC. It encodes CASSPDRAYGYTF.

J is TRBJ1-1 and V is TRBV19; D is ambiguous. V shed 5 bases and J shed 1 base, with 14 bases lying between them. There are 15 residues in the CDR3. Per the germline V gene, CDR1 is LNHDA and CDR2 is SQIVND (reference sequence). The CDR3 DNA reads TGTGCCAGTAGTGGAGGGAATGTACGGAACACTGAAGCTTTCTTT. It codes for CASSGGNVRNTEAFF.

The chain is built from TRBV6-1 and TRBJ2-5, with 15 bases identical to TRBD2. V trimming: 3 bases; J trimming: 4 bases; junction bases outside the gene matches: 6. CDR3 size: 17 residues. Germline V lookup: CDR1 MNHNS, CDR2 SASEGT. CDR3 residues: CASSDESGLAGGETQYF. In DNA, the CDR3 is TGTGCCAGCAGTGACGAATCGGGACTAGCGGGGGGAGAGACCCAGTACTTC.

V and J are TRBV27 and TRBJ1-1, with D possibly being TRBD1 (5 bases). The ends were cut back, 8 bases at V and 1 base at J, with 14 bases in the middle. CDR1 and CDR2 (germline): MNHEY, SMNVEV (reference sequence). This CDR3 has 14 residues. CDR3 bases: TGTGCCAGCGGCCGCGGGGGACCGAACACTGAAGCTTTCTTT. Translating gives CASGRGGPNTEAFF.

The chain combines TRBV29-1 with TRBJ2-5, with 14 bases aligning to TRBD2. Losses at the gene ends were 3 bases for V and 5 bases for J; bases not matched to a gene: 5. Germline V lookup: CDR1 SQVTM, CDR2 ANQGSEA. CDR3 length: 15 amino acids. For the CDR3, the DNA is TGCAGCGTTGAGACTAGCGGGGGGGCCGGGGAGACCCAGTACTTC. Translated, it gives CSVETSGGAGETQYF.

V usage is TRBV11-2 and J usage is TRBJ2-2, with 9 bases that match TRBD2. CDR1 is SGHAT and CDR2 is FQNNGV in the germline V gene. The length of the CDR3 is 16 residues. The V gene end was trimmed by 7 bases and the J gene end by 6 bases; junction bases not matched to a gene: 12. CDR3 region: CASKGEAGLAPGELFF. The CDR3 DNA reads as TGTGCCAGCAAAGGAGAGGCGGGACTAGCTCCCGGGGAGCTGTTTTTT.

This clone was observed once. V gene TRBV7-6 combines with J gene TRBJ2-2; D possibly corresponds to TRBD1 (6 bases). This CDR3 is 13 amino acids long. Germline V gene lookup returns CDR1 SGHVS and CDR2 FNYEAQ. Trimming shortened V by 6 bases and J by 10 bases, and 15 bases separated the two germline ends. The CDR3, as DNA: TGTGCCAGCAGATACAGGGCCATGGAGGAGCTGTTTTTT. The encoded protein is CASRYRAMEELFF.

This clone was found once. The chain recombines TRBV11-2 with TRBJ2-7, with TRBD1 matching over 8 bases. The trim removed 5 bases at V and 3 bases at J, leaving 12 bases unmatched. From germline, CDR1 is SGHAT and CDR2 FQNNGV. The CDR3 is 16 residues long. CDR3 DNA: TGTGCCAGCAGCCCCAACCGGGACAGGAGACACTACGAGCAGTACTTC. Translated, it gives CASSPNRDRRHYEQYF.

The chain carries TRBV5-5 and TRBJ1-1, with 10 bases identical to TRBD1. The CDR3 length is 16 residues. The germline gives CDR1 SGHKS, CDR2 YYEKEE (reference sequence). Losses at the gene ends were 3 bases for V and 4 bases for J; bases not matched to a gene: 9. The chain's CDR3 is CASSSMTGTGVTEAFF. DNA for the CDR3: TGTGCCAGCAGCTCGATGACCGGGACAGGGGTCACTGAAGCTTTCTTT.

This clone was seen a few times. The rearrangement uses TRBV25-1 and TRBJ1-6; D unclear. The germline V gene has CDR1 MGHDK and CDR2 SYGVNS. V lost 6 bases to trimming and J lost 8 bases, with 11 bases between them. This CDR3 is built from 13 residues. CDR3 loop: CASRAANYSPLHF. In nucleotides, the CDR3 is TGTGCCAGCAGGGCGGCGAATTATTCACCCCTCCACTTT.